Listed here are 8 T cell receptor beta chains from one sample, sequenced in a study of CD8 T cells in ankylosing spondylitis. TCRdb fed the 5' RACE reads into MiXCR, producing one record per CDR3 protein. The table has around 42,000 distinct CDR3 sequences, roughly 2.5% seen once; the top ten hold around 4.5%. Sequences were obtained from blood, either unsorted or a sorted T cell fraction (not recorded which). These receptors originate from a male donor with ankylosing spondylitis or in good health (not recorded which).

This clonotype has ten or more counts. The V and J genes are TRBV9 and TRBJ2-2, with D perhaps TRBD1 or TRBD2 (5 bases each). The CDR3 spans 15 residues. V lost 1 base to trimming and J lost 4 bases, with 11 bases between them. Germline CDR1 reads SGDLS; CDR2 reads YYNGEE. The CDR3: CASSVYGDGTGELFF. The CDR3 DNA reads TGTGCCAGCAGCGTATACGGGGACGGCACCGGGGAGCTGTTTTTT.

This clonotype has ten or more counts. The chain employs TRBV9 and TRBJ2-3; perhaps TRBD1 as D (6 bases). The CDR3 totals 16 residues. The germline CDR1 and CDR2 sequences are SGDLS and YYNGEE. V was cut by 3 bases and J by 4 bases, with 18 bases left in between. The CDR3 region has the DNA TGTGCCAGCAGCGCCGGCGGGCAGGGGTCCCCAGATACGCAGTATTTT. Protein product: CASSAGGQGSPDTQYF.

This clonotype was picked up many times. The V gene is TRBV9, the J gene TRBJ2-7; D not resolved. Germline V gene lookup returns CDR1 SGDLS and CDR2 YYNGEE. This CDR3 is 15 amino acids long. The V gene lost 0 bases and the J gene lost 6 bases, with 16 bases spanning the gap. CDR3 nucleotide sequence: TGTGCCAGCAGCGTAGCCCCTAGTCCCCTACGCGAGCAGTACTTC. Amino acids: CASSVAPSPLREQYF.

This clonotype came up many times. This chain joins TRBV9 and TRBJ1-3; D uncertain. The CDR3 is 14 residues long. Germline CDR1 reads SGDLS; CDR2 reads YYNGEE. Trimming left V 0 bases short and J 4 bases short, with 8 bases between. The CDR3 loop is CASSVGPAGNTIYF. As DNA, the CDR3 is TGTGCCAGCAGCGTAGGCCCAGCGGGAAACACCATATATTTT.

Ten or more counts support this clonotype. V gene TRBV9 combines with J gene TRBJ2-1; 10 nucleotides line up with TRBD2. The CDR3 is made up of 18 amino acids. Germline lookup yields CDR1 SGDLS and CDR2 YYNGEE. V gave up 3 bases and J gave up 6 bases; unmatched junction bases: 15. This CDR3 reads CASSDRTSGLNSLNEQFF. The CDR3 nucleotides are TGTGCCAGCAGCGATCGGACTAGCGGCTTGAACTCTCTCAATGAGCAGTTCTTC.

This clonotype was detected ten times or more. The chain links TRBV9 to TRBJ2-7, with 12 bases that match TRBD2. This CDR3 contains 17 residues. Germline values: CDR1 SGDLS, CDR2 YYNGEE. Trimming at V came to 3 bases and at J to 6 bases, leaving 13 bases not matched to a gene. DNA for the CDR3: TGTGCCAGCAGCGCGGGACTAGCGGGCGCAGGCCCCGCCGAGCAGTACTTC. This gives the protein CASSAGLAGAGPAEQYF.

Ten or more counts support this clonotype. V gene TRBV9 combines with J gene TRBJ2-3; D remains unclear. This CDR3 comprises 14 residues. Trimming removed 3 bases at V and 6 bases at J, with 14 bases between. Per germline, CDR1 SGDLS and CDR2 YYNGEE. The CDR3 coding sequence is TGTGCCAGCAGCGCCCGACTCTTACTGGATACGCAGTATTTT. This sequence encodes CASSARLLLDTQYF.

This clonotype was counted at least ten times. The rearrangement links TRBV9 to TRBJ2-7; tentatively, D is TRBD1 (6 bases). CDR1 and CDR2 from the germline V gene are SGDLS and YYNGEE. Trimming pared 1 base from V and 5 bases from J, leaving 16 bases between. The CDR3 is made up of 15 amino acids. For the CDR3, the DNA is TGTGCCAGCAGCGTAAGGGACACGCCGAACCACGAGCAGTACTTC. Its protein product is CASSVRDTPNHEQYF.